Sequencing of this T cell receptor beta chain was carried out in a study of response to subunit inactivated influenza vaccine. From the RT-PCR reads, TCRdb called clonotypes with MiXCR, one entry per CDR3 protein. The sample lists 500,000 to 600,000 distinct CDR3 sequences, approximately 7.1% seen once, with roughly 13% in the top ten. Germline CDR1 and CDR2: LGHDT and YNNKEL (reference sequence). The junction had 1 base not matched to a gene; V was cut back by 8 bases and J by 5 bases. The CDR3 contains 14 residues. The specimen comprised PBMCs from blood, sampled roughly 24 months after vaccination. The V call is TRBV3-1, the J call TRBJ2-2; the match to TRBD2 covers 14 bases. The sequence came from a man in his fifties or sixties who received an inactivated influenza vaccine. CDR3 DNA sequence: TGTGCCAGCGGACTAGCGGGAGGTACCGGGGAGCTGTTTTTT. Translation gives CASGLAGGTGELFF.